The 18 T cell receptor beta chains below were found in one sample sequenced in a study of patients and donors after allogeneic stem cell transplantation. TCRdb processed the RT-PCR reads anew with MiXCR; each CDR3 protein has one entry. The repertoire has fewer than 200,000 distinct CDR3 sequences, approximately 30% of them found once; the top ten carry less than 3.5%. The sequencing input was blood, either unsorted or a sorted T cell fraction (not recorded which). The source of these receptors is a human donor who was either an allogeneic HSCT recipient or a stem cell or donor lymphocyte infusion donor (not recorded which). It is not recorded whose cells these are; they may come from a transplant donor.

Only a few counts were recorded for this clonotype. This chain connects TRBV24-1 to TRBJ2-7, with 14 nucleotides matching TRBD2. This CDR3 is 17 amino acids long. Germline V gives CDR1 KGHDR, CDR2 SFDVKD. With V trimmed by 3 bases and J by 2 bases, 5 bases remained unmatched. The CDR3 DNA reads TGTGCCACCAGTGATCTACGGACTAGCGGGAGGACCTACGAGCAGTACTTC. Translating gives CATSDLRTSGRTYEQYF.

This clonotype has more than one count but fewer than ten. The chain carries TRBV28 and TRBJ1-3; no reliable D call. The V gene's germline CDR1 is MDHEN and CDR2 SYDVKM. The CDR3 is made up of 13 amino acids. V was shortened by 3 bases and J by 4 bases, with 7 bases between the two germline ends. CDR3 sequence reads: CASSFYPGNTIYF. The CDR3 DNA sequence: TGTGCCAGCAGTTTCTACCCGGGAAACACCATATATTTT.

The chain is built from TRBV3-1 and TRBJ2-5, with 7 bases aligning to TRBD1. Germline CDR1 and CDR2: LGHDT and YNNKEL (reference sequence). This CDR3 spans 14 amino acids. The J segment lost 3 bases and the V segment lost 2 bases, leaving 3 bases of the junction unmatched. This CDR3 reads CASSQRDSKETQYF. The CDR3 bases are TGTGCCAGCAGCCAAAGGGACAGCAAAGAGACCCAGTACTTC.

Many counts were recorded for this clonotype. This sequence joins TRBV5-6 and TRBJ1-6; perhaps TRBD1 as D (6 bases). CDR3 length equals 13 residues. V was shortened by 4 bases and J by 10 bases, with 12 bases between the two germline ends. CDR1 and CDR2 from the germline V gene are SGHDT and YYEEEE. The CDR3 bases are TGTGCCAGCAGCGTCTACAGGGACTCACCCCTCCACTTT. This translates into CASSVYRDSPLHF.

A remark on this clonotype: Relative to the germline gene, one junction end is altered; a read error may explain this. The rearrangement joins TRBV12-3 or TRBV12-4 to TRBJ2-2; no clear D gene. This CDR3 is 12 amino acids long. The CDR3 DNA follows: TGTGCTAGCAGCTTAGGCTCCGGGGAGCTGTTTTTT. Residues: CASSLGSGELFF.

The chain couples TRBV25-1 to TRBJ1-1; unclear D gene. V was pared by 6 bases and J by 4 bases, with 12 bases between. Germline lookup yields CDR1 MGHDK and CDR2 SYGVNS. CDR3 length: 13 residues. DNA for the CDR3: TGTGCCAGCAGCCCGTTTGGGAGCACTGAAGCTTTCTTT. It specifies CASSPFGSTEAFF.

There are many counts of this clonotype. This sequence joins TRBV4-3 and TRBJ1-6, with D uncertain. Trimming removed 1 base at V and 9 bases at J, with 16 bases between. CDR1 LGHNA and CDR2 YSLEER come from the germline V gene. CDR3 length: 16 residues. The CDR3 spells CASSQAGASLSSPLHF. The DNA of the CDR3 is TGCGCCAGCAGCCAAGCCGGAGCCAGCTTGAGTTCACCCCTCCACTTT.

This clonotype was seen repeatedly, ten times or more. CDR3: CASSPQTGRNYGYTF. CDR3 DNA sequence: TGTGCCAGCTCACCTCAGACAGGGAGAAACTATGGCTACACCTTC. V and J are TRBV18 and TRBJ1-2, with 7 bases identical to TRBD1. Losses at the gene ends were 3 bases for V and 2 bases for J; bases not matched to a gene: 6. The length of the CDR3 is 15 residues. The germline gives CDR1 KGHSH, CDR2 LQKENI.

This clonotype appeared a few times. The rearrangement uses TRBV12-3 or TRBV12-4 and TRBJ2-7; D is undetermined. V was trimmed by 1 base and J by 2 bases, leaving 9 bases between them. The CDR3 runs to 14 residues. The CDR3 nucleotides read TGTGCCAGCAGTTTAGTGGAACTCCCCTACGAGCAGTACTTC. This codes for CASSLVELPYEQYF.

The chain has TRBV29-1 and TRBJ2-1; the match to TRBD2 covers 7 bases. The V segment lost 5 bases and the J segment 4 bases; nucleotides outside the gene matches: 11. There are 15 residues in the CDR3. CDR1 and CDR2 from the germline V gene are SQVTM and ANQGSEA. Here the CDR3 DNA reads TGCAGCGTTAATCCCGCTAGCGGTCCTTACAATGAGCAGTTCTTC. Translation: CSVNPASGPYNEQFF.

The V and J genes are TRBV23-1 and TRBJ2-6, with a tentative D call TRBD1 (5 bases). Being an ORF, TRBV23-1 has a function that is uncertain. V lost 4 bases to trimming and J lost 0 bases, with 10 bases between them. CDR3 length: 16 amino acids. The CDR3 DNA follows: TGCGCCAGCAGTCTGGACACCGGCTCTGGGGCCAACGTCCTGACTTTC. Translation: CASSLDTGSGANVLTF.

This clonotype showed up just a few times. The chain combines TRBV30 with TRBJ1-4; D uncertain. The CDR3 consists of 13 residues. V dropped 0 bases and J dropped 3 bases, with 5 bases sitting between them. Looked up from germline, CDR1 is GTSNPN and CDR2 is SVGIG (reference sequence). CDR3 sequence: CAWSVTSNEKLFF. CDR3 nucleotide sequence: TGTGCCTGGAGTGTAACGTCTAATGAAAAACTGTTTTTT.

For the CDR3, the DNA is TGTGCCAGCTCACCTATACCGGGGATTACTGAAGCTTTCTTT. It encodes CASSPIPGITEAFF. The chain links TRBV18 to TRBJ1-1; no clear D. This CDR3 is 14 amino acids long. Germline CDR1 reads KGHSH; CDR2 reads LQKENI. The ends were cut back, 3 bases at V and 5 bases at J, with 13 bases in the middle.

The chain uses TRBV5-1 and TRBJ2-7; no definite D call. The V and J ends lost 4 bases and 3 bases respectively, with 14 bases between them. CDR1 is SGHRS and CDR2 is YFSETQ in the germline V gene. The CDR3 is 14 amino acids. This CDR3 reads CASSVWTEYYEQYF. CDR3 DNA sequence: TGCGCCAGCAGCGTGTGGACCGAATACTACGAGCAGTACTTC.

V usage is TRBV7-9 and J usage is TRBJ1-6; 9 bases agree with TRBD1. The CDR3 covers 16 residues. Germline CDR1 is SEHNR and CDR2 is FQNEAQ (reference sequence). Trimming at V came to 4 bases and at J to 6 bases, leaving 7 bases not matched to a gene. CDR3 sequence: CASSSQGATPNSPLHF. The DNA for the CDR3 is TGTGCCAGCAGCTCACAGGGGGCGACACCTAATTCACCCCTCCACTTT.

The chain uses TRBV20-1 and TRBJ1-1; D not certain. This CDR3 comprises 13 residues. Germline CDR1 and CDR2: DFQATT and SNEGSKA (reference sequence). Trimming pared 6 bases from V and 1 base from J, leaving 12 bases between. As DNA, the CDR3 is TGCAGTGCCCCCAGACCTTGGAACACTGAAGCTTTCTTT. It encodes CSAPRPWNTEAFF.

This clonotype was seen at least ten times. The chain is built from TRBV20-1 and TRBJ1-5; tentative D call: TRBD1 (6 bases). There are 13 residues in the CDR3. V lost 6 bases to trimming and J lost 2 bases, with 11 bases between them. From germline, CDR1 is DFQATT and CDR2 SNEGSKA (reference sequence). The CDR3 coding sequence is TGCAGTGCCGTACAGGGCGGCAATCAGCCCCAGCATTTT. It is translated as CSAVQGGNQPQHF.

This sequence joins TRBV4-1 and TRBJ2-2, with D possibly matching TRBD2 (6 bases). The CDR3 spans 15 residues. Germline CDR1 is MGHRA and CDR2 is YSYEKL. Trimming cost V 6 bases and J 5 bases, with 16 bases left between them. This CDR3 reads CASRSPGGGTGELFF. CDR3 bases: TGCGCCAGCAGGTCCCCAGGAGGAGGGACCGGGGAGCTGTTTTTT.